This TCR beta chain was sequenced during a study of shared clonotypes between healthy human individuals (dated by TCRdb to the early 2020s). Regarding the study in general: A couple of women and three men aged 18 to 49 years were included in the cohort. For each donor, CD4 naive and CD4 memory were each run on three plates, CD8 naive on two plates, and CD8 memory on one plate. The study deeply sequenced blood TCR repertoires of about 5 healthy adults to estimate repertoire size and the extent of clonotype sharing between individuals. To increase sequencing depth and limit assay-specific biases, different laboratories used diverse techniques to prepare libraries and sequence TCR repertoires. Between about 0.9 and 10 billion PBMCs per donor were obtained by leukapheresis.

Using the deep immunoSEQ assay, multiplex PCR amplified TCR CDR3 regions from genomic DNA. Genomic DNA extracted from each cell subset was distributed evenly over all wells of several immunoSEQ 96-well plates, and each plate served as one replicate. For sorted subsets, about 210 ng of genomic DNA, equivalent to some 30,000 T cell genomes, went into each replicate PCR. The purified libraries were quantified using a Qubit 3.0 fluorometer, sized with a Bioanalyzer 2100, and then quantified again using the KAPA Library Quantification kit. Each immunoSEQ 96-well plate was sequenced on its own single-read 150-cycle Illumina NextSeq 550 flow cell. The study's processing was this. Because the immunoSEQ output held only junctional sequences and lacked quality scores, the filtering could not match the filtering applied to full-length reads. To assign V/J genes and CDR3, sequences were annotated using PyIR, a Python wrapper for IgBLAST v1.9, with IMGT germline references. Reads were removed for weak V/J assignments (E-value above 1e-6), missing CDR3, stop codons, out-of-frame junctions, or ambiguous translated residues. A V3J clonotype was defined by an identical inferred V gene, J gene, and CDR3 amino acid sequence. Percentage overlap between repertoires was calculated by dividing the number of shared unique clonotypes by the size of the smaller repertoire. Repertoire richness was assessed with RTK rarefaction, the Chao1 estimator, and Recon v2.1 estimates of unobserved clonotypes. OLGA was used to compute generation probabilities for all TCRbeta clonotypes that the gDNA method yielded from a handful of donors. The table was pulled from immuneACCESS by TCRdb, which kept in-frame rearrangements only. Such tables lose some clones; where checked, under half of the loss comes from unresolved V genes, and the rest has no known cause. The V and J calls and the clone size are those of that table, but D and trimming were determined from the DNA. For this sample there are about 2,100,000 clones; more than 85% appear just once. Around 1.7% of the sample is held by the ten biggest clonotypes.

CD8 naive samples were obtained by positive selection for CCR7 among CD45RO-negative cells, yielding a CD45RA+CCR7+ population from which TemRA cells were excluded. The donors were healthy, HIV-negative adults with no recently reported acute infections or vaccinations. Only Caucasian adults living in Nashville, Tennessee, USA were represented among the donors. Blood was collected by leukapheresis, and PBMCs were isolated by Ficoll-Histopaque density gradient centrifugation and then cryopreserved in liquid nitrogen vapor phase. Analytical flow cytometry was used to check the purity and quantity of every magnetically sorted T cell population. Each sorted fraction had its genomic DNA isolated and then quantified by UV absorbance on a Nanodrop 2000c. Note on this clone: Its cognate antigen has yet to be identified. No base quality values were provided; no much bigger clone lies one nucleotide off.

A distance of 16 bases separates the germline ends of V and J, which lose 2 bases and 5 bases respectively. CDR3 length: 16 amino acids, cysteine to phenylalanine. The DNA shown is the 48-base CDR3, in frame from base 1. Based on the germline V gene, the CDR1 and CDR2 sequences are MNHNS and SASEGT. Study-wide findings and limitations: The small number of donors limited the genetic and exposure-history diversity represented. Estimated clonotype richness was generally larger for naive than for memory subsets. Based on pairwise subsampling, the degree of clonotype sharing among donors was expected to be affected by sequencing depth. Across a few donors, 4.5% to 6.5% of naive CD4, approximately 3.6% of naive CD8, around 2.1% of memory CD4, and over 0.35% of memory CD8 clonotypes were shared. Only blood was sampled, and tissue TCR repertoires likely differ from those in blood. Higher generation probabilities were observed for clonotypes shared by all four sorted-subset donors than for non-shared clonotypes. Rarefaction of sorted-subset datasets indicated incomplete sequencing despite the large sequencing depth.

The receptor comes from a man aged 18 to 30 in good health. Some clones in this sample may be carry-over from other donors' samples. Sequencing was performed on naive CD8+ T cells from PBMCs. The intended sense of this specimen's cell subset or site label: CD45RA+CCR7+. The chain links TRBV6-1 with TRBJ2-1, with no confidently assigned D gene. The CDR3 in this case is CASSEFDFGMNNEQFF. Here is the DNA: TGTGCCAGCAGTGAATTTGACTTCGGCATGAACAATGAGCAGTTCTTC.